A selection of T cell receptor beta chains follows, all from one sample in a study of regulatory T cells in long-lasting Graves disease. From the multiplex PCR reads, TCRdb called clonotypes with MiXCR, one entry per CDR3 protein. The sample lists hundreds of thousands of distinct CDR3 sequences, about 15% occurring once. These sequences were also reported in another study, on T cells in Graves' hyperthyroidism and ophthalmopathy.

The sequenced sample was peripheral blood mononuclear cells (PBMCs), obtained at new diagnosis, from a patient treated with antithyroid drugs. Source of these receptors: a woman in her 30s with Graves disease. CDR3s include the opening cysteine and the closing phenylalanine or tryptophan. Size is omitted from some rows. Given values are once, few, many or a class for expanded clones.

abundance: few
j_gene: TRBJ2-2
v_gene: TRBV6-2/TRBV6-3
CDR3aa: CATREGATGELFF

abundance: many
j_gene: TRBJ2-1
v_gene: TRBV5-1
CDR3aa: CASTPFLAGDEQFF

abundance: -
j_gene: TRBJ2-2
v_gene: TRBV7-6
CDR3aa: CASSLEAELNTGELFF

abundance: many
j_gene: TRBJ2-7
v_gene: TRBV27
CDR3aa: CASSLSPGGSGYEQYF

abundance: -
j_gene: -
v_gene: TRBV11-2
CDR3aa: CASSQAGNKNIQYF

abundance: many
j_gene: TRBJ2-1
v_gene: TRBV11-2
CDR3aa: CASSTGTGGEQFF

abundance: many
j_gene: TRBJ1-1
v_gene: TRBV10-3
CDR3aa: CAISESTQAMNTEAFF

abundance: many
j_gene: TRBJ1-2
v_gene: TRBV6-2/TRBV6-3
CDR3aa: CASSQQGGDGYTF

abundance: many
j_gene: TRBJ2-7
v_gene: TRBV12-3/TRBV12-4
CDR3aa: CASSKAGTFEQYF

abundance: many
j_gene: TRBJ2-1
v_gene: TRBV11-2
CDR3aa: CASSNDRGSYNEQFF

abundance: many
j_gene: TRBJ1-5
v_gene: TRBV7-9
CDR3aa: CASSLGTGGYSNQPQHF

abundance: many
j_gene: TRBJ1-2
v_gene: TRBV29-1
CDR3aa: CSVPGQGYTF

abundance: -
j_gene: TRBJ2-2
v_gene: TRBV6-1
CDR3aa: CASRGTGSNTGELFF

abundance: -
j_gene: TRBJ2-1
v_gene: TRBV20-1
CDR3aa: CSAASGRASYNEQFF

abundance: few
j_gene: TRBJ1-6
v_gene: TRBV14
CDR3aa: CASSRQGYSPLHF

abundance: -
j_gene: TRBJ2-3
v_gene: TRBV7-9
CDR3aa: CASSFFGTATDTQYF

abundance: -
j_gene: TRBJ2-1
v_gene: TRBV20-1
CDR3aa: CSARDYVGSSSYNEQFF

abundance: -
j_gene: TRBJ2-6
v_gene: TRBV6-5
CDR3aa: CASSWTPGLDGTGANVLTF

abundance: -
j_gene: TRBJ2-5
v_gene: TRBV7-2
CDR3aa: CASSPGLAGVGGTQYF

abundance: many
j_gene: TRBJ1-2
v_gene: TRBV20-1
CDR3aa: CSAMQDSPNYGYTF

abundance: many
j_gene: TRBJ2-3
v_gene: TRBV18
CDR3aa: CASSPRSGSTDTQYF

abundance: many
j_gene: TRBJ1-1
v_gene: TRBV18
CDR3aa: CASSPNRVMNTEAFF

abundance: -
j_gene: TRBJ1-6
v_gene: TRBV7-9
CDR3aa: CASSWGGDSPLHF

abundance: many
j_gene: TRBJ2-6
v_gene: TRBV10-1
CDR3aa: CASRGGQDVSGANVLTF

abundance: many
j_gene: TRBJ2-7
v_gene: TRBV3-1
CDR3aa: CASTSSGRVYEQYF

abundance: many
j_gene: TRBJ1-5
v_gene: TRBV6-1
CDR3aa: CASRRTSGTGKNNQPQHF

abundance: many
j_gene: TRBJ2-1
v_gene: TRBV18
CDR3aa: CASSPGRTGQFF

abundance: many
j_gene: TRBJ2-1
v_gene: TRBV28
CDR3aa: CASSTLDQGGSYNEQFF

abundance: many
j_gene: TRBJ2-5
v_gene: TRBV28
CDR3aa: CASSSPRLAGRETQYF

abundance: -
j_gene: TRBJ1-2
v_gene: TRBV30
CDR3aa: CAWTSPDYNYGYTF

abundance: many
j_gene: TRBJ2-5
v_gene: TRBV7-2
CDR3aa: CASSLTSGRAVETQYF

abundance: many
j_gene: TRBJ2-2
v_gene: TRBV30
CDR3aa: CAWSPTKGELFF

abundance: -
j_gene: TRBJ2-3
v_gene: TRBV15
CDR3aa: CATSKPAGGYGDTQYF

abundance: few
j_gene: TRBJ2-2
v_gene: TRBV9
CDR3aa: CASSGTGTSSGELFF

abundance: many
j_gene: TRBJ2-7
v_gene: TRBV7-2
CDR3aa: CASSIPRDSPTYEQYF

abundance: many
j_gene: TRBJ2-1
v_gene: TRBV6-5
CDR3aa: CASSYRGDRQTGNEQFF

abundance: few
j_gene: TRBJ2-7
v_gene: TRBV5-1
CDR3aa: CASSLGLASEQYF

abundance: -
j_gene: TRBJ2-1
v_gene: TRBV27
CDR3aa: CASSINNEQFF

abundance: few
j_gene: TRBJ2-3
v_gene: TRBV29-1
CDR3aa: CSAVRDRVLGTDTQYF

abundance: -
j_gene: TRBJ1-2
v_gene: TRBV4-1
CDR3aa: CASSQVGTGLSYGYTF